This T cell receptor beta chain was sequenced during a study of blood T cell repertoires in COVID-19. In the study overall: Spain, Italy and the United States supplied samples that represented acute and convalescent COVID-19. From T cells, B-cell-depleted T cells, or PBMCs came the material, which was cDNA or gDNA.

Per the original methods: Estimation of nucleated cell counts relied on the amplification of reference gene primers. The protocol was immunoSEQ multiplex PCR, while the TCRdb copy is restricted to in-frame clones and leaves out a portion. Clonal size and the V and J genes are those of that table, whereas D and trimming came from the DNA. Of fewer than 350,000 clones listed, approximately 86% are singletons. Germline V gives CDR1 MNHEY, CDR2 SMNVEV (reference sequence). V gave up 6 bases and J gave up 4 bases; unmatched junction bases: 9. The CDR3 covers 15 residues. This TCR derives from a woman in her 30s who had recovered from COVID-19. This chain uses TRBV27 with TRBJ2-5, with 9 bases that match TRBD1. What was sequenced was peripheral blood. CDR3 loop: CASRDWTGAGETQYF. In DNA, the CDR3 is TGTGCCAGCAGAGATTGGACAGGGGCGGGAGAGACCCAGTACTTC.